Each of the 23 T cell receptor beta chains below was sequenced from the same sample in a study of metastatic and nonmetastatic thyroid tumors. Nobody among the patients had been given any treatment before thyroid surgery. TCRdb recomputed clones from the PCR reads via MiXCR. The table shows about 14,000 clones, with roughly 12% occurring only once. Sequencing was performed on blood. The receptors come from a female donor with papillary thyroid cancer or a benign thyroid nodule (not recorded which). Some clones in this sample may be carry-over from other donors' samples.

By frequency in the sample, this clone is medium-sized (0.01 to 0.1%). This chain joins TRBV6-1 and TRBJ1-5; tentatively, D is TRBD1 (6 bases). Trimming stripped 7 bases from V and 2 bases from J, with 15 bases between. The CDR3 consists of 15 residues. The V gene's germline CDR1 is MNHNS and CDR2 SASEGT. The CDR3 DNA sequence: TGTGCCAGCATTCGGGCAGGGGATGGCAATCAGCCCCAGCATTTT. As protein: CASIRAGDGNQPQHF.

There are a few counts of this clone. CDR3 amino acids: CASRRGDTQYF. The CDR3, as DNA: TGTGCCAGCAGGCGGGGGGATACGCAGTATTTT. The rearrangement links TRBV28 to TRBJ2-3; 7 bases line up with TRBD2. In germline, CDR1 is MDHEN, CDR2 SYDVKM. The CDR3 has 11 residues. The V gene end was trimmed by 6 bases and the J gene end by 6 bases; junction bases not matched to a gene: 0. The full variable domain, its missing parts supplied by reference TRBV28 and TRBJ2-3, is DVKVTQSSRYLVKRTGEKVFLECVQDMDHENMFWYRQDPGLGLRLIYFSYDVKMKEKGDIPEGYSVSREKKERFSLILESASTNQTSMYLCASRRGDTQYFGPGTRLTVL.

The table lists this clone with many counts. This sequence joins TRBV2 and TRBJ2-3, with 13 bases aligning to TRBD2. The V segment lost 5 bases and the J segment 5 bases; nucleotides outside the gene matches: 7. Germline CDR1 SNHLY, CDR2 FYNNEI. This CDR3 has 16 amino acids. CDR3: CASSKLAGGRGDTQYF. Written as DNA, the CDR3 is TGTGCCAGCAGTAAACTAGCGGGGGGGCGGGGAGATACGCAGTATTTT.

V and J are TRBV5-4 and TRBJ1-2; no clear D gene. The CDR3 length is 14 residues. V was trimmed by 1 base and J by 4 bases, leaving 11 bases between them. Germline loops: CDR1 SGHNT, CDR2 YYREEE (reference sequence). The CDR3 here is CASSLMGMAYGYTF. CDR3 sequence (DNA): TGTGCCAGCAGCTTGATGGGTATGGCCTATGGCTACACCTTC.

This clone was recorded at least ten times. The chain carries TRBV28 and TRBJ1-5, with D perhaps TRBD1 (6 bases). CDR1 is MDHEN, CDR2 SYDVKM, per germline. Trimming stripped 4 bases from V and 0 bases from J, with 16 bases between. This CDR3 region has 17 residues. As DNA, the CDR3 is TGTGCCAGCAGTTACGCGGACAGACTTTATAGCAATCAGCCCCAGCATTTT. Translation: CASSYADRLYSNQPQHF.

This clone was counted ten times or more. The chain is built from TRBV19 and TRBJ2-7; 11 nucleotides align to TRBD1. This CDR3 has 15 residues. V shed 8 bases, J shed 5 bases, and the junction held 11 bases outside the gene matches. CDR1 is LNHDA, CDR2 SQIVND, per germline (reference sequence). CDR3 DNA sequence: TGTGCCAGTGGAGGATTCGGACAGGGGGCCAACGAGCAGTACTTC. It yields the protein CASGGFGQGANEQYF.

Details on this clone: One junction end does not reproduce the germline sequence, and a read error may be involved. The chain is built from TRBV6-9 and TRBJ2-5; D is uncertain. Germline values: CDR1 MNHGY, CDR2 SVAAGI. This CDR3 has 12 residues. CDR3 DNA: TGTGCCAACAGTTTATCGGTTTGGACCCTGTACTTC. Protein product: CANSLSVWTLYF.

The chain uses TRBV6-2 or TRBV6-3 and TRBJ2-1; D unresolved. V was trimmed by 0 bases and J by 4 bases, leaving 4 bases between them. The V gene's germline CDR1 is MNHEY and CDR2 SVGEGT. The CDR3 extends over 13 amino acids. The CDR3 sequence is CASSYSNYNEQFF. The DNA of the CDR3 is TGTGCCAGCAGTTACTCGAATTACAATGAGCAGTTCTTC.

Many counts were recorded for this clone. The V call is TRBV18, the J call TRBJ1-3; D perhaps matches TRBD1 (6 bases). The CDR3 has 17 amino acids. Deletions cut 4 bases from V and 1 base from J, with 17 bases between. CDR1 is KGHSH, CDR2 LQKENI, per germline. Here the CDR3 DNA reads TGTGCCAGCTCACGAGGGAGTGACAGGTGGTCTGGAAACACCATATATTTT. Its protein is CASSRGSDRWSGNTIYF.

This clone was seen ten or more times. The chain carries TRBV30 and TRBJ2-1; 13 nucleotides agree with TRBD2. V shed 3 bases, J shed 3 bases, and the junction held 2 bases outside the gene matches. Germline V gene sequence: CDR1 GTSNPN, CDR2 SVGIG (reference sequence). The CDR3 sequence is 15 residues long. CDR3 sequence (DNA): TGTGCCTGGAGGACTAGCGGGAGGTTCTACAATGAGCAGTTCTTC. Protein product: CAWRTSGRFYNEQFF.

This clone was detected many times. The rearrangement joins TRBV20-1 to TRBJ2-5; D may be TRBD1 or TRBD2 (9 bases each). Germline V gene data show CDR1 as DFQATT and CDR2 as SNEGSKA (reference sequence). The CDR3 covers 15 residues. V was clipped by 5 bases and J by 2 bases, with 18 bases between them. CDR3 DNA sequence: TGCAGTGCTGAACAGGGGGCGGGAGGGCAAGAGACCCAGTACTTC. As protein: CSAEQGAGGQETQYF.

This clone turned up a few times. One end of the junction does not line up with germline, which may come from a read error. The sample holds other DNA sequences that translate to the same CDR3. This chain uses TRBV2 with TRBJ2-3; D may match TRBD1 or TRBD2 (5 bases each). CDR1 and CDR2 (germline): SNHLY, FYNNEI. This CDR3 region has 14 residues. DNA of the CDR3: TGTGCCAGCAGGGCACCGGGGCCAACAGATACGCAGTATTTC. This gives the protein CASRAPGPTDTQYF.

This clone showed up just a few times. The junction does not match germline at one end; this may be a read error. V gene TRBV28 combines with J gene TRBJ2-3; 14 bases fit TRBD2. The CDR3 runs 18 residues. Per germline, CDR1 MDHEN and CDR2 SYDVKM. The CDR3 spells CARSFPGLAGESTDTQYF. The DNA of the CDR3 is TGTGCCAGGAGTTTCCCGGGACTAGCGGGAGAGAGCACAGATACGCAGTATTTT.

This clone was seen repeatedly, ten times or more. V gene TRBV28 combines with J gene TRBJ2-7, with 15 bases identical to TRBD2. The CDR3 covers 20 residues. Looked up from germline, CDR1 is MDHEN and CDR2 is SYDVKM. After removal of 1 base from V and 5 bases from J, the junction contained 15 bases not matched to a gene. The CDR3 DNA follows: TGTGCCAGCAGTTTATCCCTTGGACTAGCGGGGGGGTCTGATTTGGACGAGCAGTACTTC. Amino acids: CASSLSLGLAGGSDLDEQYF.

In its sample, this clone was seen many times. This chain's CDR3 is CASSGGEEQFF. The CDR3 region has the DNA TGTGCCAGCAGCGGGGGGGAGGAGCAGTTCTTC. The chain employs TRBV5-6 and TRBJ2-1, with 7 bases lining up with TRBD2. The germline V gene encodes CDR1 SGHDT and CDR2 YYEEEE. The CDR3 runs 11 residues. The V gene end was trimmed by 4 bases and the J gene end by 10 bases; junction bases not matched to a gene: 2.

This clone was found many times. CDR3 coding DNA: TGTGCCAGCAGCTTCCCGGGGGCCACTGGAAACACCATATATTTT. Protein: CASSFPGATGNTIYF. The rearrangement uses TRBV5-8 and TRBJ1-3; TRBD1 might be the D (6 bases). The CDR3 spans 15 residues. V was clipped by 2 bases and J by 2 bases, with 11 bases between them. Per the germline V gene, CDR1 is SGHTS and CDR2 is YDEGEE.

By sample share, this clone is medium-sized. The chain has TRBV4-2 and TRBJ1-5; D is undetermined. The V and J ends lost 0 bases and 0 bases respectively, with 9 bases between them. The CDR3 has 16 residues. CDR1 LGHNA and CDR2 YNFKEQ come from the germline V gene. CDR3 DNA: TGTGCCAGCAGCCAAGAAGAGTCGGATAGCAATCAGCCCCAGCATTTT. This gives the protein CASSQEESDSNQPQHF.

This clone was observed at least ten times. The chain has TRBV7-9 and TRBJ1-4; the D gene is possibly TRBD1 (5 bases). The CDR3 consists of 17 residues. Germline V gene lookup returns CDR1 SEHNR and CDR2 FQNEAQ (reference sequence). Trimming cost V 2 bases and J 6 bases, with 19 bases left between them. CDR3 residues: CASSLRSGQIGYEKLFF. The DNA of the CDR3 is TGTGCCAGCAGCTTAAGGTCAGGGCAGATTGGTTATGAAAAACTGTTTTTT.

This clone occurred many times. The rearrangement uses TRBV5-4 and TRBJ2-7; TRBD2 aligns across 7 bases. The CDR3 totals 15 residues. Trimming cost V 0 bases and J 3 bases; bases outside gene matches: 6. CDR1 and CDR2 from the germline V gene are SGHNT and YYREEE (reference sequence). DNA of the CDR3: TGTGCCAGCAGCTTGGGGGCTAGCGGCTTCTACGAGCAGTACTTC. Residues: CASSLGASGFYEQYF.

With regard to this clone: One end of the junction does not line up with germline, which may come from a read error. V and J are TRBV19 and TRBJ1-5; D is possibly TRBD1 (6 bases). This CDR3 has 16 amino acids. The germline V gene encodes CDR1 LNHDA and CDR2 SQIVND (reference sequence). CDR3 sequence (DNA): TGTGCCGGTAGTAACACACGAAACAGGGTAGATCAGCCACAGCATTTT. Its protein product is CAGSNTRNRVDQPQHF. The full variable domain, rest sourced from reference TRBV19 and TRBJ1-5, is DGGITQSPKYLFRKEGQNVTLSCEQNLNHDAMYWYRQDPGQGLRLIYYSQIVNDFQKGDIAEGYSVSREKKESFPLTVTSAQKNPTAFYLCAGSNTRNRVDQPQHFGDGTRLSIL.

Regarding this clone: A much larger clone differs from this one at a single base, so this may be a read error. J is TRBJ2-7 and V is TRBV20-1; D is unclear. The CDR3 loop spans 15 amino acids. Germline V gene lookup returns CDR1 DFQATT and CDR2 SNEGSKA (reference sequence). Trimming stripped 1 base from V and 3 bases from J, with 16 bases between. The CDR3 loop is CSARGNSSDVYEQYF. The CDR3 DNA reads as TGCAGTGCTAGAGGGAATAGCTCTGATGTCTACGAGCAGTACTTC.

The table lists this clone with many counts. This same CDR3 is encoded by further DNA sequences in the sample. The chain couples TRBV9 to TRBJ2-5; D not resolved. The CDR3 length is 16 residues. Trimming removed 0 bases from V and 1 base from J, with 13 bases in between. The germline V gene has CDR1 SGDLS and CDR2 YYNGEE. The CDR3 reads CASSVAPTLAQETQYF. CDR3 sequence (DNA): TGTGCCAGCAGCGTAGCTCCGACCCTGGCCCAAGAGACCCAGTACTTC.

By share, this clone counts as medium-sized (0.01 to 0.1%). This chain links TRBV6-1 with TRBJ2-1, with TRBD2 as a possible D gene (6 bases). The length of the CDR3 is 11 residues. V was trimmed by 5 bases and J by 9 bases, leaving 8 bases between them. Germline V gives CDR1 MNHNS, CDR2 SASEGT. This CDR3 reads CASSTSTEQFF. CDR3 sequence (DNA): TGTGCCAGCAGTACTAGCACTGAGCAGTTCTTC.